Listed below are T cell receptor beta chains from one sample, sequenced in a study of T cell changes during pregnancy in multiple sclerosis. TCRdb's copy holds only in-frame clones and misses some; the assay was immunoSEQ multiplex PCR. The sample records over 70,000 clones, 85% to 95% being singletons. The specimen comprised peripheral blood, sampled in the third trimester of pregnancy. These receptors were collected from a female donor with multiple sclerosis, enrolled in a pregnancy study. CDR3s include the opening cysteine and the closing phenylalanine or tryptophan. Fields, in order: CDR3 protein, CDR3 DNA, V gene, clone size, D gene, CDR3 length, J gene. A D gene is named only where the DNA matches it firmly. A clone size is listed for some rows: how often the clone was seen (once, few, many), or a class if it is expanded.

CDR3: CASSQDPGDNQPQHF
DNA: TGCGCCAGCAGCCAAGATCCAGGGGACAATCAGCCCCAGCATTTT
V: TRBV4-1
size: -
D: -
length: 15
J: TRBJ1-5

CDR3: CASSLRVPYEQYF
DNA: TGTGCCAGCAGTTTACGGGTCCCCTACGAGCAGTACTTC
V: TRBV27
size: -
D: -
length: 13
J: TRBJ2-7

CDR3: CASSLRGWLAGGYNEQFF
DNA: TGTGCCAGCTCACTTCGAGGGTGGCTAGCGGGGGGCTACAATGAGCAGTTCTTC
V: TRBV18
size: -
D: TRBD2
length: 18
J: TRBJ2-1

CDR3: CASRIADSDEQFF
DNA: TGTGCCAGCAGGATAGCGGACTCGGATGAGCAGTTCTTC
V: TRBV6-1
size: -
D: -
length: 13
J: TRBJ2-1

CDR3: CASSDIGVSTEAFF
DNA: TGTGCCAGCAGTGACATAGGGGTGAGCACTGAAGCTTTCTTT
V: TRBV6-1
size: few
D: -
length: 14
J: TRBJ1-1

CDR3: CASSLEENTEAFF
DNA: TGTGCCAGCAGTTTGGAGGAGAACACTGAAGCTTTCTTT
V: TRBV27
size: -
D: -
length: 13
J: TRBJ1-1

CDR3: CASRGTGVYGYTF
DNA: TGTGCCAGCAGGGGGACAGGGGTCTATGGCTACACCTTC
V: TRBV28
size: -
D: TRBD1
length: 13
J: TRBJ1-2

CDR3: CASSEPVNEQFF
DNA: TGTGCCAGCAGTGAACCGGTCAATGAGCAGTTCTTC
V: TRBV2
size: once
D: -
length: 12
J: TRBJ2-1

CDR3: CASSNGTSGRGGQETQYF
DNA: TGTGCCAGCAGCAACGGGACTAGCGGGAGGGGCGGTCAAGAGACCCAGTACTTC
V: TRBV27
size: -
D: TRBD2
length: 18
J: TRBJ2-5

CDR3: CASSSGTPHQPQHF
DNA: TGCGCCAGCAGCTCCGGGACACCCCATCAGCCCCAGCATTTT
V: TRBV5-1
size: few
D: -
length: 14
J: TRBJ1-5